A single sample is the source of the 17 T cell receptor beta chains below, sequenced in a study of cytomegalovirus exposure and HLA in healthy donors (dated by TCRdb to 2016 to 2017). Libraries were built with the immunoSEQ multiplex PCR assay. TCRdb carries this immuneACCESS record with in-frame sequences only. Its versions omit some clonotypes, under half of them owing to an unresolved V gene in the studies checked, with the rest unexplained. This sample comprises under 95,000 clones, approximately 91% of them detected only once. Jointly, the top ten make up 2.1% of the sample. The sample consisted of PBMCs. The source of these receptors is a man in his thirties or forties in good health and CMV-seronegative.

In this sample, this clone turned up a few times. V gene TRBV4-1 combines with J gene TRBJ2-5; 10 positions match TRBD2. Germline V gene lookup returns CDR1 MGHRA and CDR2 YSYEKL. The V and J ends lost 3 bases and 4 bases, in that order; junction bases with no gene match: 5. The CDR3 spans 15 residues. CDR3 nucleotide sequence: TGCGCCAGCAGCCAGAAGCGGGGGGGCCGAGAGACCCAGTACTTC. This encodes CASSQKRGGRETQYF.

The chain couples TRBV19 to TRBJ2-1; 9 bases are shared with TRBD2. CDR1 and CDR2 from the germline V gene are LNHDA and SQIVND (reference sequence). The CDR3 sequence is 16 residues long. Germline trimming cut 4 bases from V and 6 bases from J; bases unmatched to any gene: 10. CDR3 coding DNA: TGTGCCAGTAGTAGGTTGGGCGGGAGGGCAGTCAATGAGCAGTTCTTC. Translating it yields CASSRLGGRAVNEQFF.

V is TRBV6-6 and J is TRBJ2-2; TRBD1 matches at 7 bases. The junction had 8 bases not matched to a gene; V was cut back by 6 bases and J by 1 base. Germline loops: CDR1 MNHNY, CDR2 SVGAGI (reference sequence). The CDR3 covers 16 residues. The CDR3 region is CASSTHRGGNTGELFF. Written as DNA, the CDR3 is TGTGCCAGCAGCACCCACAGGGGTGGGAACACCGGGGAGCTGTTTTTT.

The chain is built from TRBV19 and TRBJ2-5, with 8 bases aligning to TRBD2. This CDR3 contains 13 residues. Germline V gene lookup returns CDR1 LNHDA and CDR2 SQIVND (reference sequence). V shed 9 bases and J 9 bases; nucleotides not matched to a gene: 12. CDR3 DNA sequence: TGTGCCAGCGAAGAGGGGCCGGGAGGGGCCCAGTACTTC. It is translated as CASEEGPGGAQYF.

V is TRBV6-5 and J is TRBJ1-1; possible D gene TRBD1, 6 bases. Trimming shortened V by 6 bases and J by 6 bases, and 17 bases separated the two germline ends. The CDR3 covers 14 residues. Germline assignment: CDR1 MNHEY and CDR2 SVGAGI. Here the CDR3 DNA reads TGTGCCAGCAGGGGCGAAAGGGGGTCTCCTGAAGCTTTCTTT. This sequence encodes CASRGERGSPEAFF.

The V and J genes are TRBV28 and TRBJ2-7; TRBD1 agrees at 7 bases. The CDR3 is 13 residues long. The V segment lost 6 bases and the J segment 3 bases; nucleotides outside the gene matches: 5. In germline, CDR1 is MDHEN, CDR2 SYDVKM. The CDR3 loop is CASSPGQDYEQYF. CDR3 nucleotide sequence: TGTGCCAGCAGCCCAGGACAGGACTACGAGCAGTACTTC.

The gene calls are TRBV30 and TRBJ2-5; TRBD1 agrees at 10 bases. Per the germline V gene, CDR1 is GTSNPN and CDR2 is SVGIG (reference sequence). The junction had 11 bases not matched to a gene; V was cut back by 0 bases and J by 7 bases. The CDR3 runs to 16 residues. The CDR3 loop reads CAWSVFGTGDDGTQYF. The CDR3 DNA sequence: TGTGCCTGGAGTGTATTCGGGACAGGGGACGACGGGACCCAGTACTTC.

V is TRBV5-1 and J is TRBJ1-2; no firm D call. Germline V gene sequence: CDR1 SGHRS, CDR2 YFSETQ. The CDR3 has 14 amino acids. V lost 0 bases and J lost 2, with 8 bases in between. The CDR3 loop is CASSLDTVNYGYTF. The CDR3 nucleotides are TGCGCCAGCAGCTTGGATACAGTCAACTATGGCTACACCTTC.

The chain links TRBV5-1 to TRBJ2-2; the match to TRBD2 covers 8 bases. Germline V gives CDR1 SGHRS, CDR2 YFSETQ. V was pared by 4 bases and J by 6 bases, with 11 bases of the junction left unmatched. This CDR3 has 16 residues. The CDR3 protein is CASSRGLEILAGELFF. The CDR3 coding sequence is TGCGCCAGCAGCAGGGGACTAGAGATTCTGGCCGGGGAGCTGTTTTTT.

The chain links TRBV2 to TRBJ1-5; D remains ambiguous. This CDR3 has 14 amino acids. With 6 bases removed from V and 2 bases from J, the gap between germline ends came to 11 bases. The V gene's germline CDR1 is SNHLY and CDR2 FYNNEI. The chain's CDR3 is CASRSDGGNQPQHF. CDR3 DNA sequence: TGTGCCAGCAGATCGGACGGGGGCAATCAGCCCCAGCATTTT.

This chain uses TRBV6-5 with TRBJ1-5, with D hard to call. This CDR3 has 16 amino acids. Trimming took 2 bases from V and 9 from J, leaving 20 bases between them. CDR1 and CDR2 from the germline V gene are MNHEY and SVGAGI. CDR3: CASSYPVGEILRPQHF. In DNA, the CDR3 is TGTGCCAGCAGTTACCCGGTCGGAGAAATCCTAAGGCCCCAGCATTTT.

The chain has TRBV11-3 and TRBJ2-1; 8 bases agree with TRBD2. Germline CDR1 is SGHNT and CDR2 is YENEEA. The ends lost 1 base at V and 8 bases at J; junction bases unmatched: 7. The CDR3 contains 15 residues. The CDR3 reads CASSLGAAGAHEQFF. CDR3 nucleotide sequence: TGTGCCAGCAGCTTAGGGGCAGCGGGAGCCCATGAGCAGTTCTTC.

The rearrangement uses TRBV5-8 and TRBJ2-7; D remains ambiguous. V lost 1 base and J lost 2, with 7 bases in between. The CDR3 covers 13 residues. Per germline, CDR1 SGHTS and CDR2 YDEGEE. In nucleotides, the CDR3 is TGTGCCAGCAGCTTGAAACAGACCTACGAGCAGTACTTC. This gives the protein CASSLKQTYEQYF.

The chain recombines TRBV27 with TRBJ1-2; weak D call: TRBD1 (5 bases). Trimming left V 6 bases short and J 0 bases short, with 11 bases between. The CDR3 has 14 residues. Germline CDR1 is MNHEY and CDR2 is SMNVEV (reference sequence). Here the CDR3 DNA reads TGTGCCAGCAGGGGGGGTGGAGCTAACTATGGCTACACCTTC. Amino acids: CASRGGGANYGYTF.

The chain carries TRBV18 and TRBJ2-1, with D tentatively TRBD2 (5 bases). The germline V gene encodes CDR1 KGHSH and CDR2 LQKENI. The CDR3 has 15 residues. The V and J ends lost 4 bases and 5 bases respectively, with 15 bases between them. The CDR3 region is CASSLIGRANNEQFF. The CDR3 DNA reads TGTGCCAGCTCACTAATCGGGCGGGCAAACAATGAGCAGTTCTTC.

This chain joins TRBV9 and TRBJ2-1, with a tentative D call TRBD2 (5 bases). This CDR3 is built from 15 residues. The V and J ends lost 2 bases and 5 bases respectively, with 14 bases between them. Germline V gene lookup returns CDR1 SGDLS and CDR2 YYNGEE. The CDR3 protein is CASSVRMAGHNEQFF. CDR3 bases: TGTGCCAGCAGCGTGCGAATGGCGGGCCACAATGAGCAGTTCTTC.

The CDR3, as DNA: TGTGCCAGCACCCGAGGGACAGGGTCTAACACCATATATTTT. The encoded protein is CASTRGTGSNTIYF. The rearrangement uses TRBV6-1 and TRBJ1-3; 9 bases match TRBD1. In germline, CDR1 is MNHNS, CDR2 SASEGT. This CDR3 is 14 amino acids long. Trimming took 7 bases from V and 7 from J; bases not matched to a gene: 8.